This entry lists 25 T cell receptor beta chains sequenced from one sample in a study of T-cell reconstitution after alpha-beta-depleted transplantation in children. It was with unique molecular identifiers that the TCRbeta library was prepared. From the PCR reads, TCRdb called clonotypes with MiXCR, one entry per CDR3 protein. The sample lists 200,000 to 250,000 distinct CDR3 sequences, around 9.6% occurring once. Sequencing was performed on PBMCs from the stem cell graft donor, taken from the stem cell graft. The receptors were sampled from a human donor who donated a stem cell graft to a child with acute lymphoblastic leukemia.

This clonotype has more than one count but fewer than ten. The chain joins TRBV27 to TRBJ2-7; no clear D. Per the germline V gene, CDR1 is MNHEY and CDR2 is SMNVEV (reference sequence). The CDR3 length is 13 residues. Trimming removed 0 bases at V and 6 bases at J, with 9 bases between. The CDR3 DNA is TGTGCCAGCAGTTTATCTGACCGGCTCGAGCAGTACTTC. As protein: CASSLSDRLEQYF.

This clonotype came up a few times. This chain joins TRBV5-1 and TRBJ1-1, with TRBD1 as a possible D gene (5 bases). V lost 3 bases and J lost 10, with 19 bases in between. The CDR3 totals 14 residues. Germline V gene lookup returns CDR1 SGHRS and CDR2 YFSETQ. The DNA for the CDR3 is TGCGCCAGCAGCTCCTCGGACACAGCAGCCCGAGCTTTCTTT. It yields the protein CASSSSDTAARAFF.

This clonotype has just a few counts. The V and J genes are TRBV9 and TRBJ2-7, with TRBD1 matching over 12 bases. The CDR3 loop spans 15 amino acids. CDR1 is SGDLS and CDR2 is YYNGEE in the germline V gene. J lost 5 bases, V lost 4 bases, and 7 bases had no gene match. CDR3 in amino acids: CASSPRDRGRHEQYF. CDR3 nucleotides: TGTGCCAGCAGCCCCCGGGACAGGGGGCGCCACGAGCAGTACTTC.

This clonotype was seen many times. The chain carries TRBV6-5 and TRBJ1-4; D gene ambiguous. Looked up from germline, CDR1 is MNHEY and CDR2 is SVGAGI. The CDR3 has 15 amino acids. Trimming removed 5 bases from V and 6 bases from J, with 16 bases in between. CDR3 protein: CASSPGRVRDEKLFF. CDR3 sequence (DNA): TGTGCCAGCAGTCCAGGACGGGTGCGGGATGAAAAACTGTTTTTT.

This clonotype was picked up a small number of times. The chain employs TRBV12-3 or TRBV12-4 and TRBJ1-1, with D tentatively TRBD1 (6 bases). The V gene lost 5 bases and the J gene lost 9 bases, with 13 bases spanning the gap. This CDR3 contains 12 residues. This CDR3 reads CASSPDSGQAFF. The DNA of the CDR3 is TGTGCCAGCAGTCCGGACAGTGGCCAAGCTTTCTTT.

This clonotype was seen more than once but under ten times. The V and J genes are TRBV12-3 or TRBV12-4 and TRBJ1-3; D not certain. V was trimmed by 0 bases and J by 0 bases, leaving 9 bases between them. The CDR3 loop spans 16 amino acids. CDR3 loop: CASSLASISSGNTIYF. The CDR3, as DNA: TGTGCCAGCAGTTTAGCGAGTATTAGCTCTGGAAACACCATATATTTT.

In this sample, this clonotype turned up a few times. The chain employs TRBV7-9 and TRBJ2-1; D possibly corresponds to TRBD1 (6 bases). Trimming removed 2 bases at V and 6 bases at J, with 8 bases between. The V gene's germline CDR1 is SEHNR and CDR2 FQNEAQ (reference sequence). The CDR3 sequence is 13 residues long. CDR3 bases: TGTGCCAGCAGCTTACCAGGGGCCAATGAGCAGTTCTTC. Translation gives CASSLPGANEQFF. Filled out from reference TRBV7-9 and TRBJ2-1, the complete variable domain reads DTGVSQNPRHKITKRGQNVTFRCDPISEHNRLYWYRQTLGQGPEFLTYFQNEAQLEKSRLLSDRFSAERPKGSFSTLEIQRTEQGDSAMYLCASSLPGANEQFFGPGTRLTVL.

Here the CDR3 DNA reads TGTGCCAGTACTAGAAGCAGGGGAGTTGGCAATCAGCCCCAGCATTTT. Residues: CASTRSRGVGNQPQHF. The V call is TRBV19, the J call TRBJ1-5; tentative D call: TRBD1 (6 bases). Germline CDR1 reads LNHDA; CDR2 reads SQIVND (reference sequence). This CDR3 comprises 16 residues. Trimming took off 7 bases at V and 2 bases at J, with 18 bases between the two ends.

This clonotype has just a few counts. This chain uses TRBV12-5 with TRBJ2-1, with D perhaps TRBD1 (5 bases). Trimming removed 8 bases at V and 6 bases at J, with 14 bases between. The CDR3 length is 13 residues. Germline V gene lookup returns CDR1 LGHNT and CDR2 FRNRAP. In DNA form, the CDR3 reads TGTGCTAGTCGATTGGACATATTCAATGAGCAGTTCTTC. Its protein product is CASRLDIFNEQFF.

This clonotype was detected ten times or more. The chain recombines TRBV9 with TRBJ1-1; D gene unclear. Looked up from germline, CDR1 is SGDLS and CDR2 is YYNGEE. The CDR3 loop spans 15 amino acids. Deletions cut 0 bases from V and 7 bases from J, with 16 bases between. The CDR3: CASSVAPGVWNEAFF. Here the CDR3 DNA reads TGTGCCAGCAGCGTAGCACCCGGGGTTTGGAATGAAGCTTTCTTT.

This clonotype has a handful of counts. The rearrangement joins TRBV27 to TRBJ2-7; D is undetermined. This CDR3 has 19 residues. Trimming removed 5 bases from V and 0 bases from J, with 26 bases in between. Germline CDR1 MNHEY, CDR2 SMNVEV (reference sequence). The chain's CDR3 is CASSPGPYSGRAYSYEQYF. CDR3 sequence (DNA): TGTGCCAGCAGTCCCGGACCCTACTCAGGTAGGGCCTACTCCTACGAGCAGTACTTC.

This clonotype turned up a few times. V usage is TRBV12-3 or TRBV12-4 and J usage is TRBJ2-5, with D hard to call. Trimming shortened V by 2 bases and J by 3 bases, and 10 bases separated the two germline ends. The CDR3 sequence is 14 residues long. DNA for the CDR3: TGTGCCAGCAGTTTATTAGAGAGTAAAGAGACCCAGTACTTC. Protein product: CASSLLESKETQYF.

This clonotype was recorded a few times. The chain joins TRBV27 to TRBJ2-7; 9 bases agree with TRBD1. Germline V gene lookup returns CDR1 MNHEY and CDR2 SMNVEV (reference sequence). Trimming took 5 bases from V and 3 from J; bases not matched to a gene: 14. There are 17 residues in the CDR3. CDR3 region: CASSRIPGQGYVYEQYF. The CDR3 bases are TGTGCCAGCAGTCGAATACCGGGACAGGGTTACGTCTACGAGCAGTACTTC.

This clonotype was counted many times. The chain uses TRBV12-3 or TRBV12-4 and TRBJ2-2, with 8 bases matching TRBD2. The V segment lost 1 base and the J segment 2 bases; nucleotides outside the gene matches: 3. The CDR3 loop spans 16 amino acids. The CDR3: CASSLVAGRNTGELFF. Written as DNA, the CDR3 is TGTGCCAGCAGTTTAGTAGCGGGGAGAAACACCGGGGAGCTGTTTTTT.

This clonotype occurred many times. The chain is built from TRBV7-9 and TRBJ2-7; D is undetermined. Germline V gives CDR1 SEHNR, CDR2 FQNEAQ (reference sequence). The CDR3 consists of 12 residues. Trimming removed 1 base at V and 7 bases at J, with 8 bases between. The DNA of the CDR3 is TGTGCCAGCAGCTTAGGAGTCAATGAGCAGTACTTC. It codes for CASSLGVNEQYF.

This clonotype was counted ten times or more. The chain uses TRBV12-3 or TRBV12-4 and TRBJ1-5; 8 bases map to TRBD1. The CDR3 is 16 amino acids. Trimming removed 5 bases from V and 6 bases from J; junction bases left unmatched: 12. The CDR3 sequence is CASSVGGTGLGQPQHF. CDR3 DNA: TGTGCCAGCAGTGTCGGCGGGACAGGATTGGGTCAGCCCCAGCATTTT.

This clonotype was counted ten times or more. The chain combines TRBV27 with TRBJ1-1, with 8 bases identical to TRBD1. CDR3 size: 13 residues. CDR1 MNHEY and CDR2 SMNVEV come from the germline V gene (reference sequence). V dropped 10 bases and J dropped 0; count of bases not matched to a gene: 4. CDR3 nucleotide sequence: TGTGCCACCGGGACAGGCTTGAACACTGAAGCTTTCTTT. Protein: CATGTGLNTEAFF.

This clonotype has a count of ten or more. The chain employs TRBV5-1 and TRBJ2-2; TRBD2 is a possible D gene (6 bases). Germline CDR1 SGHRS, CDR2 YFSETQ. The CDR3 loop spans 16 amino acids. V gave up 4 bases and J gave up 1 base, with 14 bases separating them. The CDR3: CASSLWTIQNTGELFF. The CDR3 DNA sequence: TGCGCCAGCAGCCTATGGACTATCCAGAACACCGGGGAGCTGTTTTTT.

V is TRBV19 and J is TRBJ2-1; the match to TRBD2 covers 10 bases. This CDR3 has 15 residues. The germline CDR1 and CDR2 sequences are LNHDA and SQIVND (reference sequence). J was trimmed by 9 bases and V by 6 bases; bases with no gene match: 11. The CDR3 nucleotides read TGTGCCAGTAGCCGGGGTACTAGCGGGGCCGGTGAGCAGTTCTTC. Its protein is CASSRGTSGAGEQFF.

There are many counts of this clonotype. The V and J genes are TRBV7-2 and TRBJ2-1; tentatively, D is TRBD1 (6 bases). V lost 5 bases and J 9 bases, leaving 26 bases between the germline ends. In germline, CDR1 is SGHTA, CDR2 FQGNSA. This CDR3 has 17 amino acids. The CDR3: CASSTTTGSDSGSEQFF. Here the CDR3 DNA reads TGTGCCAGCAGCACTACTACAGGGAGTGACTCAGGGAGTGAGCAGTTCTTC.

This clonotype was seen at least ten times. This sequence joins TRBV9 and TRBJ2-5, with 11 bases aligning to TRBD2. The CDR3 spans 16 residues. Looked up from germline, CDR1 is SGDLS and CDR2 is YYNGEE. Trimming removed 0 bases from V and 2 bases from J; junction bases left unmatched: 3. CDR3 protein: CASSVVASGGQETQYF. In DNA, the CDR3 is TGTGCCAGCAGCGTAGTCGCTAGCGGGGGGCAAGAGACCCAGTACTTC.

The chain uses TRBV20-1 and TRBJ1-5, with 8 bases identical to TRBD1. Germline assignment: CDR1 DFQATT and CDR2 SNEGSKA (reference sequence). Trimming took 3 bases from V and 5 from J; bases not matched to a gene: 9. This CDR3 is built from 15 residues. CDR3 loop: CSARFPDREDQPQHF. Written as DNA, the CDR3 is TGCAGTGCTAGGTTTCCGGACAGGGAAGATCAGCCCCAGCATTTT.

This clonotype occurred many times. This chain connects TRBV3-1 to TRBJ2-1; either TRBD1 or TRBD2 may fit D (5 bases each). The germline V gene encodes CDR1 LGHDT and CDR2 YNNKEL (reference sequence). The length of the CDR3 is 16 residues. The V end lost 4 bases, the J end lost 5 bases, and 18 bases lay between the germline ends. CDR3 in DNA: TGTGCCAGCAGCCCCTCACTAGATCCAGGGAACAATGAGCAGTTCTTC. Encoded protein: CASSPSLDPGNNEQFF.

There are many counts of this clonotype. V usage is TRBV24-1 and J usage is TRBJ2-3, with 8 bases fitting TRBD2. CDR3 length: 16 residues. Looked up from germline, CDR1 is KGHDR and CDR2 is SFDVKD. V was clipped by 0 bases and J by 1 base; unmatched bases: 2. In nucleotides, the CDR3 is TGTGCCACCAGTGATTTGGAACTAGCGGGCACAGATACGCAGTATTTT. Its translation: CATSDLELAGTDTQYF.

The V gene is TRBV11-2, the J gene TRBJ1-1, with 8 bases aligning to TRBD1. Germline lookup yields CDR1 SGHAT and CDR2 FQNNGV. The CDR3 consists of 13 residues. The trim removed 5 bases at V and 11 bases at J, leaving 10 bases unmatched. The CDR3 loop is CASSTAGGRAAFF. The DNA of the CDR3 is TGTGCCAGCAGCACCGCAGGGGGCCGGGCTGCTTTCTTT. Full variable domain (outside the CDR3, taken from reference TRBV11-2 and TRBJ1-1): EAGVAQSPRYKIIEKRQSVAFWCNPISGHATLYWYQQILGQGPKLLIQFQNNGVVDDSQLPKDRFSAERLKGVDSTLKIQPAKLEDSAVYLCASSTAGGRAAFFGQGTRLTVV.